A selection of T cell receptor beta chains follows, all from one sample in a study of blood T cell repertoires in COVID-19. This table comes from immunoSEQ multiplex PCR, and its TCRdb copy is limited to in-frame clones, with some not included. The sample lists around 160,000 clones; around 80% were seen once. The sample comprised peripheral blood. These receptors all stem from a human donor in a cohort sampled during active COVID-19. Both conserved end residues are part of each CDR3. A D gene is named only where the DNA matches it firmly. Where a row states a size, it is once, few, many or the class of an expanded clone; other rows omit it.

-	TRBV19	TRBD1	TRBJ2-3	CASSLQGVPDTQYF	TGTGCCAGTAGTCTCCAGGGGGTCCCAGATACGCAGTATTTT
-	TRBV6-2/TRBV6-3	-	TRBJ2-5	CASSVRETQYF	TGTGCCAGCAGTGTTAGAGAGACCCAGTACTTC
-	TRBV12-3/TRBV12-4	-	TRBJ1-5	CASSLARDQPQHF	TGTGCCAGCAGTTTAGCGCGCGATCAGCCCCAGCATTTT
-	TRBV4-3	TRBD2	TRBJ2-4	CASSQDSGGLAKNIQYF	TGCGCCAGCAGCCAAGACTCGGGGGGACTAGCCAAAAACATTCAGTACTTC
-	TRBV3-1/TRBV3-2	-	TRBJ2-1	CASSGRRTTYNEQFF	TGTGCCAGCAGCGGTCGTAGGACAACCTACAATGAGCAGTTCTTC
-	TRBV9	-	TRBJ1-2	CASSVDPGSTYGYTF	TGTGCCAGCAGCGTAGACCCAGGGTCGACCTATGGCTACACCTTC
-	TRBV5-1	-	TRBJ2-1	CATRSGSGERRNREQFF	TGCGCCACCCGATCTGGAAGTGGGGAGCGGCGCAATCGTGAGCAGTTCTTC
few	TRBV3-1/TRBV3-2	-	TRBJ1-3	CASSFYVGARDTIYF	TGTGCCAGCAGCTTTTATGTTGGCGCTCGGGACACCATATATTTT
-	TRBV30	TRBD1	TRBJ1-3	CAWSSGGPISGNTIYF	TGTGCCTGGAGCTCAGGGGGCCCTATCTCTGGAAACACCATATATTTT
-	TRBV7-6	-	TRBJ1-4	CASSPPRATNEKLFF	TGTGCCAGCAGTCCACCCCGGGCAACTAATGAAAAACTGTTTTTT
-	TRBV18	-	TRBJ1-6	CASSPGQLNSPLHF	TGTGCCAGCTCACCAGGGCAGCTCAATTCACCCCTCCACTTT
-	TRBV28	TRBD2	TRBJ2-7	CASSPLGREGPYF	TGTGCCAGCAGTCCGCTCGGACGGGAGGGGCCGTACTTC
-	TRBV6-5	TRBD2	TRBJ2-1	CASSYSLAGYNEQFF	TGTGCCAGCAGTTACTCACTAGCGGGGTACAATGAGCAGTTCTTC
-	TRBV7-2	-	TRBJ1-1	CASSLTKETEAFF	TGTGCCAGCAGCTTAACTAAGGAGACTGAAGCTTTCTTT
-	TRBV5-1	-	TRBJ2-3	CASSLRGDTDTQYF	TGCGCCAGCAGCCTCAGGGGGGACACAGATACGCAGTATTTT
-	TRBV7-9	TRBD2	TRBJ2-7	CASSRSSGLLSYEQYF	TGTGCCAGCAGTCGATCTAGCGGGCTCCTTTCCTACGAGCAGTACTTC
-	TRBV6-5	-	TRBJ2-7	CASSPTGTTGHEQYF	TGTGCCAGCAGTCCCACAGGGACCACTGGCCACGAGCAGTACTTC
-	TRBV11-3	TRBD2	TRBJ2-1	CASSSGASGGNEQFF	TGTGCCAGCAGCTCCGGGGCTAGCGGGGGCAATGAGCAGTTCTTC
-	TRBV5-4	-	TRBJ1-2	CASSSFGSYGYTF	TGTGCCAGCAGCTCCTTCGGGAGCTATGGCTACACCTTC
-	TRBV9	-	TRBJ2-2	CASSARRETGELFF	TGTGCCAGCAGCGCGCGCCGGGAGACCGGGGAGCTGTTTTTT
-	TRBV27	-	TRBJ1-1	CAASRGRGNTEAFF	TGTGCCGCCAGCAGAGGGAGGGGTAACACTGAAGCTTTCTTT
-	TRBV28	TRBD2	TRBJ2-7	CASKGGGGAHEQYF	TGTGCCAGCAAGGGCGGCGGGGGGGCCCACGAGCAGTACTTC
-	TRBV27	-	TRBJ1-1	CASSTIGNTEAFF	TGTGCCAGCAGTACAATTGGGAACACTGAAGCTTTCTTT
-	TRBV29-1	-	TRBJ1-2	CSVTSDRSNYGYTF	TGCAGCGTTACATCAGACAGATCCAACTATGGCTACACCTTC
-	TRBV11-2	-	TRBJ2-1	CASSLLREKRVRNEQFF	TGTGCCAGCAGCCTCCTTAGGGAGAAACGGGTTAGGAATGAGCAGTTCTTC
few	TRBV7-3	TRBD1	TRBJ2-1	CASSREGTGAEQFF	TGTGCCAGCAGCCGCGAGGGCACAGGGGCTGAGCAGTTCTTC
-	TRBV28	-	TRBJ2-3	CASSYRVLRTDTQYF	TGTGCCAGCAGCTACAGAGTCTTGAGAACAGATACGCAGTATTTT